Listed below are T cell receptor beta chains from one sample, sequenced in a study of CD8+ T cells in alopecia areata. Assay used: immunoSEQ multiplex PCR; TCRdb lists only in-frame clones, some missing. In the table there are around 150,000 clones, about three fifths of which are singletons. The specimen was CD4+ T cells sorted from blood. All receptors come from a human donor in good health. Each CDR3 is given with its conserved first and last residue. A D gene is named only where the DNA matches it firmly. Where a row states a size, it is once, few, many or the class of an expanded clone; other rows omit it.

TRBJ2-7 | . | 16 | TRBV4-1 | . | TGCGCCAGCAGCCAAGTCTCCGGACAGAGTTTCTACGAGCAGTACTTC | CASSQVSGQSFYEQYF
TRBJ2-7 | . | 13 | TRBV15 | . | TGTGCCACCAGCAGAGAGGAACCCTACGAGCAGTACTTC | CATSREEPYEQYF
TRBJ2-1 | . | 11 | TRBV29-1 | . | TGCAGCGTTGGAGCGCGAGGTGAGCAGTTCTTC | CSVGARGEQFF
TRBJ2-5 | . | 13 | TRBV4-1 | . | TGCGCCAGCAGCCTCCTGCTCGTGGAGACCCAGTACTTC | CASSLLLVETQYF
TRBJ2-1 | TRBD2 | 12 | TRBV5-1 | . | TGCGCCAGCACTAGCGGGAGGGATGAGCAGTTCTTC | CASTSGRDEQFF
TRBJ2-1 | . | 13 | TRBV6-5 | once | TGTGCCAGCAGTTCATCCGGGACAAATGAGCAGTTCTTC | CASSSSGTNEQFF
TRBJ2-1 | . | 17 | TRBV4-1 | . | TGCGCCAGCAGCCAAGGGAGGGGCAGGGCAGGGAGGAATGAGCAGTTCTTC | CASSQGRGRAGRNEQFF
TRBJ2-7 | TRBD2 | 14 | TRBV5-1 | few | TGCGCCAGCAGCCCGGCGGCGGGAGCGGGCGAGCAGTACTTC | CASSPAAGAGEQYF
TRBJ1-5 | TRBD1 | 14 | TRBV7-2 | . | TGTGCCAGCAGCCAGGGACAGGGGAATCAGCCCCAGCATTTT | CASSQGQGNQPQHF
TRBJ2-6 | . | 12 | TRBV29-1 | . | TGCAGCGTTCCCCAGGGTGGCAACGTCCTGACTTTC | CSVPQGGNVLTF
TRBJ2-7 | TRBD1 | 15 | TRBV5-1 | . | TGCGCCAGCAGCTCCCAGGACAGGGGGCTCAACGAGCAGTACTTC | CASSSQDRGLNEQYF
TRBJ2-7 | TRBD2 | 15 | TRBV18 | . | TGTGCCAGCTCACCCGTGCCTAGCGGGAGCAACGAGCAGTACTTC | CASSPVPSGSNEQYF
TRBJ2-7 | . | 14 | TRBV6-6 | . | TGTGCCAGCAGATCAATCCCGGCCGTCCACGAGCAGTACTTC | CASRSIPAVHEQYF
TRBJ2-5 | TRBD2 | 15 | TRBV5-1 | . | TGCGCCAGCAGCTTGGCCCTACTAGCGGGAGAAGCCCAGTACTTC | CASSLALLAGEAQYF
TRBJ2-3 | . | 13 | TRBV5-6 | . | TGTGCCAGCAGCTCCCGCCGGGCAGATACGCAGTATTTT | CASSSRRADTQYF
TRBJ2-5 | TRBD2 | 15 | TRBV5-6 | . | TGTGCCAGCAGCTTAGCGGGAGTGCCCCAAGAGACCCAGTACTTC | CASSLAGVPQETQYF
TRBJ2-3 | . | 15 | TRBV27 | . | TGTGCCAGCAGGGAACACGGGTTAACTGCAGATACGCAGTATTTT | CASREHGLTADTQYF
TRBJ2-7 | . | 15 | TRBV11-2 | once | TGTGCCAGCAGCTTAGAAGCTGGGGCCAACTACGAGCAGTACTTC | CASSLEAGANYEQYF
TRBJ2-2 | TRBD1 | 15 | TRBV7-9 | . | TGTGCCAGCAGCTTGGGGACAGGGGCAGCCGGGGAGCTGTTTTTT | CASSLGTGAAGELFF
TRBJ2-1 | . | 15 | TRBV6-1 | . | TGTGCCAGCAGAAAGGATGGCTATTACTACAATGAGCAGTTCTTC | CASRKDGYYYNEQFF
TRBJ1-4 | TRBD1 | 16 | TRBV29-1 | few | TGCAGCGTTGAAGGGGAGGTCGGGACAGGGGGTGAAAAACTGTTTTTT | CSVEGEVGTGGEKLFF
TRBJ2-2 | . | 16 | TRBV7-6 | . | TGTGCCAGCAGCTTAGGTACAGGGCAGAGGACCGGGGAGCTGTTTTTT | CASSLGTGQRTGELFF
TRBJ2-1 | . | 13 | TRBV11-2 | . | TGTGCCAGCAGCCCATCTGGAGGGGCTGAGCAGTTCTTC | CASSPSGGAEQFF
TRBJ2-7 | . | 11 | TRBV7-9 | . | TGTGCCAGCAGCTTAGACTTCGAGCAGTACTTC | CASSLDFEQYF